This TCR beta chain emerged from a study of T cells in Graves' hyperthyroidism and ophthalmopathy. Regarding the study as a whole: Before onset, ophthalmopathy was predicted by the model a median approximately 6.7 months earlier.

This clonotype showed up many times. The antigen remains undetermined. Regions amplified from RNA transcripts were the TCR beta CDR3 regions. First-round RT-PCR targeting the TCR CDR3 was performed with the HTBI primer set. TCRdb analysed the multiplex PCR reads with MiXCR anew, one entry per CDR3 protein. The sample carries around 500,000 distinct CDR3 sequences, about 16% recorded once. Patients with ophthalmopathy all had a Clinical Activity Score of at least 3, a NOSPECS grade of at least 4 and duration under 3 months. Used for diagnoses were clinical symptoms, serum thyroxine and TRAb, thyroid ultrasound and orbital computed tomography. Sequencing used blood. The sequence was obtained from a woman aged 30 to 39 with Graves' ophthalmopathy.

CDR3: CASGAGETQYF. CDR3 DNA: TGTGCCAGCGGAGCGGGGGAGACCCAGTACTTC. The chain employs TRBV28 and TRBJ2-5, with 7 positions matching TRBD2. After removal of 8 bases from V and 5 bases from J, the junction contained 2 bases not matched to a gene. This CDR3 is built from 11 residues. CDR1 is MDHEN and CDR2 is SYDVKM in the germline V gene.